Listed here are 32 T cell receptor beta chains from one sample, sequenced in a study of beta chain features in type 1 diabetes. Findings and caveats of the study: TCRB CDR3s from Type 1 diabetes patients were moderately but significantly shorter in all four CD4+ subsets.

These receptors lack a known antigen. Expressed TCRB transcripts got sequenced, as all isolated RNA was reverse transcribed. Clones were read by immunoSEQ multiplex PCR, and TCRdb kept only the in-frame ones, dropping some. The sample contains 310,000 or so clones, 15% of which appear only once. The sequencing input was naive CD4+ T cells from blood. The source is a man aged 18 to 30 with type 1 diabetes.

The CDR3 bases are TGTGCCAGCAGCTTAGTACAGGGGAGCTACGAGCAGTACTTC. This sequence encodes CASSLVQGSYEQYF. V is TRBV7-9 and J is TRBJ2-7, with 7 bases that match TRBD1. V was pared by 1 base and J by 3 bases, with 3 bases of the junction left unmatched. This CDR3 comprises 14 residues. Germline-derived CDR1 and CDR2 are SEHNR and FQNEAQ (reference sequence). Together with reference TRBV7-9 and TRBJ2-7, the CDR3 gives the full variable domain: DTGVSQNPRHKITKRGQNVTFRCDPISEHNRLYWYRQTLGQGPEFLTYFQNEAQLEKSRLLSDRFSAERPKGSFSTLEIQRTEQGDSAMYLCASSLVQGSYEQYFGPGTRLTVT.

This clone was detected only a few times. Here the CDR3 reads CASSPAFGLRVPTYEQYF. The DNA for the CDR3 is TGCGCCAGCAGCCCAGCTTTCGGTCTCCGGGTGCCCACCTACGAGCAGTACTTC. The chain links TRBV5-1 to TRBJ2-7; D remains unclear. Per the germline V gene, CDR1 is SGHRS and CDR2 is YFSETQ. Trimming left V 4 bases short and J 2 bases short, with 25 bases between. This CDR3 is 18 amino acids long.

The sample holds a few counts of this clone. The chain uses TRBV29-1 and TRBJ2-1; D remains unclear. CDR1 and CDR2 from the germline V gene are SQVTM and ANQGSEA. The CDR3 loop spans 11 amino acids. V shed 4 bases and J shed 9 bases, with 10 bases lying between them. The CDR3 coding sequence is TGCAGCGTTGCCCCCCGTCGTGAGCAGTTCTTC. Amino acid sequence: CSVAPRREQFF.

This clone was counted between two and nine times. The gene calls are TRBV7-2 and TRBJ1-2; TRBD1 agrees at 7 bases. Trimming at V came to 5 bases and at J to 10 bases, leaving 13 bases not matched to a gene. The CDR3 has 14 amino acids. Germline-derived CDR1 and CDR2 are SGHTA and FQGNSA. CDR3: CASSPTGKFIDYTF. In DNA form, the CDR3 reads TGTGCCAGCAGCCCGACAGGGAAATTTATCGACTACACCTTC.

This clone came up a few times. The chain has TRBV19 and TRBJ2-1; 10 nucleotides match TRBD1. The CDR3 has 17 residues. CDR1 and CDR2 from the germline V gene are LNHDA and SQIVND (reference sequence). V shed 5 bases, J shed 3 bases, and the junction held 10 bases outside the gene matches. The CDR3 sequence: CASSPSDRGDFYNEQFF. CDR3 bases: TGTGCCAGTAGTCCCTCGGACAGGGGGGATTTCTACAATGAGCAGTTCTTC.

The chain uses TRBV5-1 and TRBJ2-7; the D gene is possibly TRBD2 (6 bases). V was trimmed by 4 bases and J by 3 bases, leaving 11 bases between them. CDR1 and CDR2 from the germline V gene are SGHRS and YFSETQ. There are 13 residues in the CDR3. The CDR3 sequence is CASSSRLDYEQYF. The CDR3 bases are TGCGCCAGCAGCAGCCGACTAGACTACGAGCAGTACTTC.

This rearrangement joins TRBV6-5 to TRBJ2-7; 7 bases are a match to TRBD1. Trimming took 8 bases from V and 4 from J; bases not matched to a gene: 8. The CDR3 sequence is 13 residues long. CDR1 is MNHEY, CDR2 SVGAGI, per germline. In nucleotides, the CDR3 is TGTGCCAGCTCTGGCAGGGGGTTATACGAGCAGTACTTC. Its translation: CASSGRGLYEQYF.

This clone was counted a few times. The rearrangement uses TRBV6-7 and TRBJ2-1; D call uncertain. TRBV6-7 is marked as an open reading frame, function uncertain. V dropped 1 base and J dropped 9 bases, with 4 bases sitting between them. The CDR3 has 11 amino acids. The CDR3 protein is CASSYFSEQFF. In nucleotides, the CDR3 is TGTGCCAGCAGTTACTTTAGTGAGCAGTTCTTC.

This clone was seen a handful of times. The CDR3 nucleotides read TGTGCCTGGAGCGAACAGGGTAACGGCTACACCTTC. Its protein product is CAWSEQGNGYTF. The J gene is TRBJ1-2, the V gene TRBV30, with a tentative D call TRBD1 (6 bases). Germline lookup yields CDR1 GTSNPN and CDR2 SVGIG (reference sequence). The CDR3 length is 12 residues. The germline V and J ends were trimmed by 3 bases and 8 bases, with 13 bases remaining between them.

The chain couples TRBV30 to TRBJ1-2; 7 nucleotides agree with TRBD1. Germline CDR1 reads GTSNPN; CDR2 reads SVGIG (reference sequence). The CDR3 extends over 15 amino acids. The trim removed 0 bases at V and 7 bases at J, leaving 11 bases unmatched. CDR3 DNA: TGTGCCTGGAGTGTTCCAGGGGGAAGGAGTAGTGGCTACACCTTC. This sequence encodes CAWSVPGGRSSGYTF.

The chain couples TRBV4-1 to TRBJ1-2; no reliable D call. CDR1 is MGHRA and CDR2 is YSYEKL in the germline V gene. V gave up 1 base and J gave up 3 bases, with 15 bases separating them. The CDR3 consists of 16 residues. The CDR3 sequence is CASSQGLAAPHYGYTF. The CDR3 DNA is TGCGCCAGCAGCCAAGGGTTAGCGGCACCACACTATGGCTACACCTTC.

V usage is TRBV28 and J usage is TRBJ2-1; 9 bases are shared with TRBD2. The CDR3 is 14 amino acids. The germline CDR1 and CDR2 sequences are MDHEN and SYDVKM. V was pared by 6 bases and J by 8 bases, with 8 bases of the junction left unmatched. CDR3 in DNA: TGTGCCAGCAGCTTAGCGGGAGAGGGGGATGAGCAGTTCTTC. Amino acids: CASSLAGEGDEQFF.

This sequence joins TRBV5-1 and TRBJ2-7, with 9 bases lining up with TRBD2. The CDR3 extends over 15 amino acids. Germline V gene sequence: CDR1 SGHRS, CDR2 YFSETQ. The trim removed 0 bases at V and 5 bases at J, leaving 6 bases unmatched. The CDR3 protein is CASSLGPGLADEQYF. CDR3 nucleotide sequence: TGCGCCAGCAGCTTGGGGCCGGGACTAGCTGACGAGCAGTACTTC.

The rearrangement joins TRBV18 to TRBJ2-4, with a tentative D call TRBD2 (5 bases). The CDR3 length is 15 residues. V was cut by 4 bases and J by 0 bases, with 10 bases left in between. Germline V gives CDR1 KGHSH, CDR2 LQKENI. As DNA, the CDR3 is TGTGCCAGCTCACAGGGTGGACTAGCCAAAAACATTCAGTACTTC. This translates into CASSQGGLAKNIQYF.

The chain uses TRBV19 and TRBJ2-1; 14 bases are a match to TRBD2. The germline V gene has CDR1 LNHDA and CDR2 SQIVND (reference sequence). The CDR3 has 14 amino acids. The J segment lost 10 bases and the V segment lost 5 bases, leaving 4 bases of the junction unmatched. The chain's CDR3 is CASSGTSGGGEQFF. CDR3 nucleotides: TGTGCCAGTAGTGGGACTAGCGGGGGCGGGGAGCAGTTCTTC.

The rearrangement uses TRBV7-9 and TRBJ1-1, with 7 bases identical to TRBD1. The CDR3 has 13 residues. V was clipped by 1 base and J by 11 bases; unmatched bases: 7. Germline CDR1 and CDR2: SEHNR and FQNEAQ (reference sequence). The CDR3 bases are TGTGCCAGCAGCTTAGAGGGGGCGGGGGGGGCTTTCTTT. Protein: CASSLEGAGGAFF.

This clone has just a few counts. The chain is built from TRBV29-1 and TRBJ1-4; 9 nucleotides match TRBD1. V lost 5 bases, J lost 10 bases, and 5 bases stayed unmatched. The CDR3 extends over 12 amino acids. CDR1 and CDR2 from the germline V gene are SQVTM and ANQGSEA. In DNA, the CDR3 is TGCAGCGTTCGGACAGGGGAGGGAAAACTGTTTTTT. Translated, it gives CSVRTGEGKLFF.

There are a few counts of this clone. V is TRBV27 and J is TRBJ1-4; TRBD1 might be the D (6 bases). V was clipped by 4 bases and J by 8 bases, with 17 bases between them. The CDR3 is 15 residues long. Germline V gene sequence: CDR1 MNHEY, CDR2 SMNVEV (reference sequence). CDR3: CASSSRRGGEEKLFF. CDR3 DNA: TGTGCCAGCAGTTCCCGGAGAGGGGGGGAGGAAAAACTGTTTTTT.

This chain connects TRBV11-2 to TRBJ2-5, with TRBD1 matching 7 bases. The trim removed 5 bases at V and 4 bases at J, leaving 4 bases unmatched. Germline-derived CDR1 and CDR2 are SGHAT and FQNNGV. CDR3 size: 13 residues. CDR3 loop: CASSRGQRETQYF. In DNA form, the CDR3 reads TGTGCCAGCAGCCGGGGACAGAGAGAGACCCAGTACTTC.

The chain combines TRBV30 with TRBJ1-1; TRBD1 agrees at 8 bases. CDR1 is GTSNPN, CDR2 SVGIG, per germline (reference sequence). The V segment lost 3 bases and the J segment 2 bases; nucleotides outside the gene matches: 14. The CDR3 length is 17 residues. The CDR3 sequence is CAWRPTGGWALNTEAFF. The CDR3 DNA reads as TGTGCCTGGAGGCCTACAGGGGGATGGGCCCTTAACACTGAAGCTTTCTTT. Together with reference TRBV30 and TRBJ1-1, the CDR3 gives the full variable domain: SQTIHQWPATLVQPVGSPLSLECTVEGTSNPNLYWYRQAAGRGLQLLFYSVGIGQISSEVPQNLSASRPQDRQFILSSKKLLLSDSGFYLCAWRPTGGWALNTEAFFGQGTRLTVV.

This clone was detected a few times. In nucleotides, the CDR3 is TGTGCCAGCAGCTTGAAGGGGGCCGGTGAAAAACTGTTTTTT. Translated: CASSLKGAGEKLFF. V usage is TRBV7-9 and J usage is TRBJ1-4, with 7 bases fitting TRBD1. The V gene's germline CDR1 is SEHNR and CDR2 FQNEAQ (reference sequence). This CDR3 comprises 14 residues. V lost 3 bases to trimming and J lost 7 bases; unmatched junction nucleotides: 5. Variable domain in full (rest from reference TRBV7-9 and TRBJ1-4): DTGVSQNPRHKITKRGQNVTFRCDPISEHNRLYWYRQTLGQGPEFLTYFQNEAQLEKSRLLSDRFSAERPKGSFSTLEIQRTEQGDSAMYLCASSLKGAGEKLFFGSGTQLSVL.

The chain combines TRBV9 with TRBJ2-1, with 8 bases lining up with TRBD2. The length of the CDR3 is 18 residues. The V gene end was trimmed by 4 bases and the J gene end by 0 bases; junction bases not matched to a gene: 12. The germline CDR1 and CDR2 sequences are SGDLS and YYNGEE. CDR3 amino acids: CASSTRGGLPSSYNEQFF. The DNA of the CDR3 is TGTGCCAGCAGCACCCGGGGGGGTCTACCCAGCTCCTACAATGAGCAGTTCTTC.

This clone was observed a handful of times. CDR3 nucleotide sequence: TGTGCCAGCAGCCCCTCCGGGACTAGCGGGATCAATGAGCAGTTCTTC. Its translation: CASSPSGTSGINEQFF. The chain uses TRBV5-4 and TRBJ2-1; 13 bases are shared with TRBD2. The germline gives CDR1 SGHNT, CDR2 YYREEE (reference sequence). Germline trimming cut 4 bases from V and 6 bases from J; bases unmatched to any gene: 7. The CDR3 has 16 residues.

J is TRBJ2-3 and V is TRBV19; weak D call: TRBD1 (5 bases). The ends were cut back, 7 bases at V and 0 bases at J, with 11 bases in the middle. Germline CDR1 reads LNHDA; CDR2 reads SQIVND (reference sequence). The CDR3 sequence is 14 residues long. The CDR3 nucleotides are TGTGCCAGTACCCCGACAGCTAGCACAGATACGCAGTATTTT. This codes for CASTPTASTDTQYF.

This clone was seen only a few times. This chain links TRBV18 with TRBJ2-7, with TRBD2 as a possible D gene (6 bases). V was shortened by 4 bases and J by 4 bases, with 11 bases between the two germline ends. The CDR3 has 13 amino acids. Germline V gene data show CDR1 as KGHSH and CDR2 as LQKENI. The CDR3, as DNA: TGTGCCAGCTCACGAGGCGGGGTATACGAGCAGTACTTC. Amino acid sequence: CASSRGGVYEQYF.

This clone appeared a few times. The chain is built from TRBV30 and TRBJ1-2; D not certain. V lost 1 base and J lost 6, with 12 bases in between. The CDR3 contains 13 residues. Germline V gene sequence: CDR1 GTSNPN, CDR2 SVGIG (reference sequence). The chain's CDR3 is CAWSALTRDGYTF. Written as DNA, the CDR3 is TGTGCCTGGAGTGCCCTGACGAGGGATGGCTACACCTTC.

The chain joins TRBV5-1 to TRBJ2-3; D is possibly TRBD1 (5 bases). The V end lost 0 bases, the J end lost 2 bases, and 19 bases lay between the germline ends. This CDR3 has 18 amino acids. CDR1 and CDR2 (germline): SGHRS, YFSETQ. The CDR3 region is CASSLASDSSLLTDTQYF. The DNA of the CDR3 is TGCGCCAGCAGCTTGGCTTCCGACAGCTCCCTCCTCACAGATACGCAGTATTTT.

The table lists this clone with a few counts. The chain employs TRBV7-9 and TRBJ1-5; TRBD1 agrees at 8 bases. The length of the CDR3 is 15 residues. V dropped 2 bases and J dropped 3; count of bases not matched to a gene: 3. The germline V gene has CDR1 SEHNR and CDR2 FQNEAQ (reference sequence). DNA for the CDR3: TGTGCCAGCAGCTTATCAGGGGGCCCCAATCAGCCCCAGCATTTT. Protein product: CASSLSGGPNQPQHF.

The V gene is TRBV7-6, the J gene TRBJ2-1; tentative D call: TRBD1 (6 bases). This CDR3 is 15 amino acids long. Trimming cost V 3 bases and J 0 bases, with 9 bases left between them. Germline CDR1 reads SGHVS; CDR2 reads FNYEAQ. The CDR3 DNA reads TGTGCCAGCAGCTTTAGGGGGAGCTCCTACAATGAGCAGTTCTTC. Amino acid sequence: CASSFRGSSYNEQFF.

CDR3 DNA: TGTGCCAGCAGCTTATTAGCGGGAGGTTGGCAGTTCTTC. Its protein product is CASSLLAGGWQFF. The J gene is TRBJ2-1, the V gene TRBV7-9, with TRBD2 matching over 10 bases. The CDR3 covers 13 residues. CDR1 is SEHNR, CDR2 FQNEAQ, per germline (reference sequence). Trimming cost V 2 bases and J 12 bases; bases outside gene matches: 4.

A few counts support this clone. This sequence joins TRBV10-3 and TRBJ2-7; TRBD2 aligns across 9 bases. The CDR3 spans 11 residues. J lost 4 bases, V lost 8 bases, and 0 bases had no gene match. Germline V lookup: CDR1 ENHRY, CDR2 SYGVKD. In DNA form, the CDR3 reads TGTGCCATCCTAGCGGGGTACGAGCAGTACTTC. This gives the protein CAILAGYEQYF.

This clone was found a few times. This chain links TRBV18 with TRBJ2-3, with TRBD2 matching over 12 bases. The germline gives CDR1 KGHSH, CDR2 LQKENI. The ends lost 5 bases at V and 5 bases at J; junction bases unmatched: 2. The CDR3 has 14 residues. In DNA, the CDR3 is TGTGCCAGCTCAGAGACTAGCGGGGGAGATACGCAGTATTTT. This translates into CASSETSGGDTQYF. Complete variable domain (other parts from reference TRBV18 and TRBJ2-3): NAGVMQNPRHLVRRRGQEARLRCSPMKGHSHVYWYRQLPEEGLKFMVYLQKENIIDESGMPKERFSAEFPKEGPSILRIQQVVRGDSAAYFCASSETSGGDTQYFGPGTRLTVL.